This entry features one T cell receptor beta chain sequence. The target of this receptor is not known. Per-nucleotide qualities are absent, and no much larger clonotype sits a single base away. The immunoSEQ Assay was used to immunosequence TCRbeta CDR3 regions from genomic DNA. Prior to high-throughput sequencing, genomic DNA was amplified by bias-controlled multiplex PCR. As for the original processing: To quantify the absolute abundance of each unique TCRbeta CDR3 region, the sequences were collapsed and filtered. Clonality was defined as 1 minus Pielou's evenness and was calculated using productive rearrangements only. A previously published method was used to identify clones whose frequencies were significantly greater in on-treatment samples than in baseline samples. What TCRdb holds here is the immuneACCESS table cut down to in-frame rearrangements. Part of the clones is not present; checked against another copy, under half of the missing clones reflect an unresolved V gene, and the others are unexplained. The D gene and trimming were derived from the DNA, and the V and J assignments and clone size from that table. The sample has 3,600 or so clones on record, less than 60% of them singletons. The top ten clonotypes cover approximately 20% of the sample.

The data belong to a study of sequential checkpoint blockade in melanoma (dated by TCRdb to between 2017 and 2020). With respect to the entire study: Using 1:1 randomization, the trial assigned patients either to first-line nivolumab followed by ipilimumab (arm A) or to ipilimumab followed by nivolumab (arm B). Maintenance nivolumab was given following each of the two trial sequences.

The treatment or condition label, read with the paper, signifies: randomized to nivolumab then ipilimumab (arm A) or the reverse (arm B). Prior DNA-damaging chemotherapy had not been received by any trial patient. A FACS Aria II flow cytometer was used to sort live CD3+CD8+ cells that were negative for CD19 and CD56 from thawed PBMCs. Samples were obtained from patients with melanoma enrolled in CheckMate 064, a randomized, open-label phase II trial of sequential checkpoint blockade. Peripheral blood mononuclear cells were obtained through leukapheresis, purified using Ficoll-Paque, and frozen in human serum containing approximately 9.1% DMSO. Immediately after sorting, the purity of the sorted blood CD3+CD8+ cells was confirmed to be >98%, and DNA was then extracted. From a lookup of the germline V gene, CDR1 and CDR2 are SQVTM and ANQGSEA. The CDR3 goes from the cysteine to the phenylalanine over 12 residues. The DNA shown is the 36-base CDR3, in frame from base 1. Trimming takes 3 bases off V and 5 bases off J; junction bases not matched to a gene: 0.

Results and caveats for the whole study, not just this receptor: The model for predicting response that combines TCR metrics with mutation burden needs to be validated in larger, independent patient cohorts.

The starting material was CD8+ T cells sorted from blood (inferred from file names), obtained from a patient given nivolumab and ipilimumab in sequence. The sequence was collected from a human patient with melanoma. Some clones in this sample may be carry-over from other donors' samples. The sequence is built from TRBV29-1 and TRBJ2-2, with 7 junctional bases fitting TRBD1. The DNA reads TGCAGCGTTGACAGGGGGACCGGGGAGCTGTTTTTT. It translates to CSVDRGTGELFF.